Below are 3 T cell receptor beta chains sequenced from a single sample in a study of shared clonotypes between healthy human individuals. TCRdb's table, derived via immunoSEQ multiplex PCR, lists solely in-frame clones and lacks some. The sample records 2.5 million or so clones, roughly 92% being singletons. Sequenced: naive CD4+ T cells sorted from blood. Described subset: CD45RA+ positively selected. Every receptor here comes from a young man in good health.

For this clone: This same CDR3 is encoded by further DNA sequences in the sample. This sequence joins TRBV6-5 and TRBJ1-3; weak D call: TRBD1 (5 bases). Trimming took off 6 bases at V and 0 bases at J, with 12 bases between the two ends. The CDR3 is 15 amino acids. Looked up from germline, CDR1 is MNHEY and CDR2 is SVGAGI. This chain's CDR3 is CASSYDRSSGNTIYF. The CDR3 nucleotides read TGTGCCAGCAGCTACGACAGAAGCTCTGGAAACACCATATATTTT.

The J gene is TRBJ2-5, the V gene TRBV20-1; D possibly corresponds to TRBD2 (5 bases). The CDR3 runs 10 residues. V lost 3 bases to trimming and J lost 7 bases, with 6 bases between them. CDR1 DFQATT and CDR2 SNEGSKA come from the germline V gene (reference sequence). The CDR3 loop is CSASGRTQYF. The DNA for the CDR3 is TGCAGTGCTAGTGGGAGGACCCAGTACTTC.

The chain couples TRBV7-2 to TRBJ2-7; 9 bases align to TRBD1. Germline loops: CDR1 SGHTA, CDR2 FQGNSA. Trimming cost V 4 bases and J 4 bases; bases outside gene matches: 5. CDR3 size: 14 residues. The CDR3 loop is CASSSWDRAYEQYF. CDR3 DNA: TGTGCCAGCAGCTCCTGGGACAGGGCTTACGAGCAGTACTTC.